This T cell receptor beta chain was observed in a study of T cells in Graves' hyperthyroidism and ophthalmopathy. Overall study findings and caveats: Most expanded thyroid clonotypes above 0.001 also appeared in blood.

A lack of ophthalmopathy progression within 18 months defined stable Graves' hyperthyroidism. Germline assignment: CDR1 SGHNT and CDR2 YENEEA. This CDR3 is built from 16 residues. Regarding this clonotype: Its matching antigen is unknown. Since a much larger clone is just one base distant, this may be a read error.

RNA transcripts provided the source from which TCR beta CDR3 regions were amplified. With the HTBI primer set, the TCR CDR3 went through a first round of RT-PCR. Each CDR3 protein is one row after TCRdb ran MiXCR on the multiplex PCR reads. Of around 480,000 distinct CDR3 sequences listed, about an eighth are singletons. The sequence came from a woman aged 18-35 years with Graves' hyperthyroidism. The chain carries TRBV11-3 and TRBJ2-4; 13 bases are shared with TRBD2. The specimen sequenced was blood. The CDR3, as DNA: TGTGCCAGCAGCCCGGGACTAGCGGGACCCAAAAACATTCGGTACTTC. Amino acids: CASSPGLAGPKNIRYF.